These 27 T cell receptor beta chains were sequenced from one sample in a study of cytomegalovirus exposure and HLA in healthy donors. PCR was performed using 60 Vbeta and 13 Jbeta primers. The assay was immunoSEQ multiplex PCR, and TCRdb's table has in-frame clones only and misses some. The data contain roughly 61,000 clones, around 80% of them singletons. Sequenced input: PBMCs. The receptors shown here come from a male donor in good health and CMV-seronegative.

The chain combines TRBV19 with TRBJ2-7; possible D gene TRBD1, 6 bases. Trimming removed 5 bases from V and 5 bases from J, with 19 bases in between. The CDR3 is 15 amino acids. Germline V CDR1 and CDR2: LNHDA, SQIVND (reference sequence). The CDR3 region is CASSPSDRPMHEQYF. CDR3 DNA sequence: TGTGCCAGTAGTCCCTCCGACAGGCCGATGCACGAGCAGTACTTC.

This rearrangement joins TRBV7-2 to TRBJ2-1; the match to TRBD2 covers 8 bases. The CDR3 has 16 residues. Germline CDR1 and CDR2: SGHTA and FQGNSA. Trimming at V came to 4 bases and at J to 4 bases, leaving 9 bases not matched to a gene. The CDR3 DNA sequence: TGTGCCAGCAGCTCACAGGGAGCGGGGGCTTACAATGAGCAGTTCTTC. Its protein product is CASSSQGAGAYNEQFF.

The chain is built from TRBV18 and TRBJ2-7, with 7 nucleotides matching TRBD2. The germline CDR1 and CDR2 sequences are KGHSH and LQKENI. CDR3 length equals 14 residues. V gave up 4 bases and J gave up 0 bases; unmatched junction bases: 3. In DNA, the CDR3 is TGTGCCAGCTCACTCGGGGACTACTCCTACGAGCAGTACTTC. This codes for CASSLGDYSYEQYF.

This chain links TRBV19 with TRBJ1-5; 8 nucleotides match TRBD1. The CDR3 contains 16 residues. CDR1 LNHDA and CDR2 SQIVND come from the germline V gene (reference sequence). V shed 2 bases and J 1 base; nucleotides not matched to a gene: 4. The CDR3 is CASSIPGGRSNQPQHF. Here the CDR3 DNA reads TGTGCCAGTAGTATACCAGGGGGCAGAAGCAATCAGCCCCAGCATTTT.

For this clone: Germline and junction disagree at one end, which may indicate a read error. Other nucleotide sequences from this sample produce the same CDR3. The chain recombines TRBV7-8 with TRBJ2-7, with 9 bases that match TRBD2. The germline CDR1 and CDR2 sequences are SGHVS and FQNEAQ. The CDR3 totals 16 residues. The CDR3 protein is CASSLARAGGPYEQYF. CDR3 DNA: TGTGCCAGCAGCTTAGCGAGGGCGGGGGGGCCCTACGAGCAATACTTC.

The rearrangement joins TRBV28 to TRBJ1-2; the D is unclear. This CDR3 is 12 amino acids long. Trimming removed 3 bases from V and 7 bases from J, with 9 bases in between. The germline V gene encodes CDR1 MDHEN and CDR2 SYDVKM. This CDR3 is CASSFGAFGYTF. The DNA for the CDR3 is TGTGCCAGCAGTTTCGGAGCGTTTGGCTACACCTTC.

This clone was recorded only once. The gene calls are TRBV7-3 and TRBJ1-6; no clear D gene. The CDR3 extends over 13 amino acids. Germline assignment: CDR1 SGHTA and CDR2 FQGTGA. Trimming pared 4 bases from V and 10 bases from J, leaving 11 bases between. The CDR3: CASSSQRSSPLHF. The CDR3 region has the DNA TGTGCCAGCAGCTCCCAGCGGAGCTCACCCCTCCACTTT.

The chain combines TRBV9 with TRBJ2-5, with 9 bases identical to TRBD1. Germline V lookup: CDR1 SGDLS, CDR2 YYNGEE. Unmatched junction bases numbered 8, after V lost 4 bases and J lost 1 base. CDR3 size: 16 residues. CDR3 nucleotide sequence: TGTGCCAGCAGCCCAGAGACAGGGGGAATCCAAGAGACCCAGTACTTC. Translated: CASSPETGGIQETQYF. Based on the CDR3 plus reference TRBV9 and TRBJ2-5, the full variable domain is DSGVTQTPKHLITATGQRVTLRCSPRSGDLSVYWYQQSLDQGLQFLIQYYNGEERAKGNILERFSAQQFPDLHSELNLSSLELGDSALYFCASSPETGGIQETQYFGPGTRLLVL.

This clone was seen only once. The chain couples TRBV29-1 to TRBJ1-2; TRBD1 aligns across 8 bases. The germline gives CDR1 SQVTM, CDR2 ANQGSEA. The CDR3 extends over 12 amino acids. With 0 bases clipped from V and 13 bases from J, the junction kept 7 bases outside the gene matches. In DNA form, the CDR3 reads TGCAGCGTTGAAGATCCTTTTACAGGGGGCACCTTC. Amino acid sequence: CSVEDPFTGGTF. Together with reference TRBV29-1 and TRBJ1-2, the CDR3 gives the full variable domain: SAVISQKPSRDICQRGTSLTIQCQVDSQVTMMFWYRQQPGQSLTLIATANQGSEATYESGFVIDKFPISRPNLTFSTLTVSNMSPEDSSIYLCSVEDPFTGGTFGSGTRLTVV.

The chain's CDR3 is CASSDMTGDYGYTF. The CDR3 DNA follows: TGTGCCAGCAGTGACATGACAGGGGACTATGGCTACACCTTC. The rearrangement joins TRBV2 to TRBJ1-2; 8 bases fit TRBD1. With 3 bases clipped from V and 3 bases from J, the junction kept 3 bases outside the gene matches. Germline CDR1 SNHLY, CDR2 FYNNEI. The CDR3 is made up of 14 amino acids.

This chain uses TRBV11-2 with TRBJ2-7; 10 bases map to TRBD1. V shed 5 bases and J 3 bases; nucleotides not matched to a gene: 10. CDR1 is SGHAT and CDR2 is FQNNGV in the germline V gene. The CDR3 loop spans 16 amino acids. The CDR3 is CASSPIRRTGGYEQYF. The CDR3 coding sequence is TGTGCCAGCAGCCCTATCCGACGGACAGGGGGCTACGAGCAGTACTTC.

This clone turned up a few times. The rearrangement joins TRBV18 to TRBJ2-3; perhaps TRBD2 as D (6 bases). The germline V gene encodes CDR1 KGHSH and CDR2 LQKENI. V dropped 1 base and J dropped 2 bases, with 13 bases sitting between them. CDR3 size: 16 residues. The CDR3 nucleotides are TGTGCCAGCTCACCACGGGAGTGGGGGGACACAGATACGCAGTATTTT. This gives the protein CASSPREWGDTDTQYF.

As regards this clone: One end of the junction fails to match germline, which may point to a read error. This chain uses TRBV7-2 with TRBJ2-1, with TRBD2 as a possible D gene (6 bases). The length of the CDR3 is 18 residues. The germline V gene has CDR1 SGHTA and CDR2 FQGNSA. CDR3: CASSPGAGLPSSYNKQFF. DNA for the CDR3: TGTGCCAGCAGCCCCGGGGCGGGACTCCCGAGCTCCTACAATAAGCAGTTCTTC.

This clone has more than one count but fewer than ten. The genes are TRBV2 and TRBJ2-2; D gene unclear. The CDR3 covers 15 residues. Germline CDR1 reads SNHLY; CDR2 reads FYNNEI. V dropped 1 base and J dropped 5 bases, with 11 bases sitting between them. CDR3 residues: CASSEDGHRTGELFF. The CDR3 coding sequence is TGTGCCAGCAGTGAAGATGGGCACCGGACCGGGGAGCTGTTTTTT.

This chain connects TRBV7-3 to TRBJ2-1; TRBD2 is a possible D gene (6 bases). Trimming left V 2 bases short and J 8 bases short, with 19 bases between. This CDR3 has 16 amino acids. Germline CDR1 reads SGHTA; CDR2 reads FQGTGA. The CDR3 region has the DNA TGTGCCAGCAGCTTAGTCGGGGGTCCACACGGGGATGAGCAGTTCTTC. Translation: CASSLVGGPHGDEQFF.

This sequence joins TRBV27 and TRBJ2-5; 9 nucleotides agree with TRBD2. CDR1 is MNHEY and CDR2 is SMNVEV in the germline V gene (reference sequence). This CDR3 has 15 residues. V shed 5 bases, J shed 2 bases, and the junction held 6 bases outside the gene matches. The CDR3 reads CASSMSGGHQETQYF. The CDR3 DNA is TGTGCCAGCAGTATGAGCGGGGGGCATCAAGAGACCCAGTACTTC.

The chain links TRBV29-1 to TRBJ1-2; D remains unclear. With 3 bases removed from V and 0 bases from J, the gap between germline ends came to 14 bases. From germline, CDR1 is SQVTM and CDR2 ANQGSEA. The CDR3 covers 15 residues. CDR3 DNA sequence: TGCAGCGTTGATGGCGGTGTGAGAGCTAACTATGGCTACACCTTC. The encoded protein is CSVDGGVRANYGYTF.

The chain employs TRBV6-5 and TRBJ2-7, with 7 nucleotides matching TRBD1. The CDR3 is 13 residues long. Germline V lookup: CDR1 MNHEY, CDR2 SVGAGI. The trim removed 5 bases at V and 3 bases at J, leaving 4 bases unmatched. In DNA, the CDR3 is TGTGCCAGCAGTGGGGACAGCCGCTACGAGCAGTACTTC. It is translated as CASSGDSRYEQYF.

This clone turned up a few times. The rearrangement uses TRBV10-3 and TRBJ2-5; D possibly corresponds to TRBD1 (5 bases). The germline gives CDR1 ENHRY, CDR2 SYGVKD. The ends were cut back, 5 bases at V and 5 bases at J, with 18 bases in the middle. The CDR3 totals 15 residues. As DNA, the CDR3 is TGTGCCATCAGTTCTGGTGGGGCTTTAAGGGAGACCCAGTACTTC. It codes for CAISSGGALRETQYF.

This chain uses TRBV7-2 with TRBJ2-7, with TRBD2 matching over 7 bases. CDR1 and CDR2 from the germline V gene are SGHTA and FQGNSA. The CDR3 is made up of 11 amino acids. The V gene end was trimmed by 5 bases and the J gene end by 12 bases; junction bases not matched to a gene: 7. The CDR3 is CASSGGTKPYF. As DNA, the CDR3 is TGTGCCAGCAGCGGGGGGACTAAGCCGTACTTC.

The genes are TRBV4-1 and TRBJ2-7; 9 positions agree with TRBD1. V lost 0 bases to trimming and J lost 3 bases; unmatched junction nucleotides: 3. There are 15 residues in the CDR3. The germline V gene has CDR1 MGHRA and CDR2 YSYEKL. The CDR3 region is CASSQDPGQGYEQYF. The CDR3 DNA sequence: TGCGCCAGCAGCCAAGATCCGGGACAGGGCTACGAGCAGTACTTC.

The chain couples TRBV6-6 to TRBJ2-3; 13 bases are shared with TRBD2. The trim removed 5 bases at V and 7 bases at J, leaving 6 bases unmatched. CDR3 length: 15 amino acids. Germline V gives CDR1 MNHNY, CDR2 SVGAGI (reference sequence). CDR3 sequence reads: CASSKGTSGENTQYF. The CDR3 DNA sequence: TGTGCCAGCAGTAAAGGGACTAGCGGGGAAAATACGCAGTATTTT.

The V and J genes are TRBV19 and TRBJ2-7; no clear D. The V end lost 6 bases, the J end lost 0 bases, and 12 bases lay between the germline ends. Germline CDR1 and CDR2: LNHDA and SQIVND (reference sequence). The CDR3 is 14 amino acids. CDR3 nucleotide sequence: TGTGCCAGTAGCCGCCTGTGGAGCTCCTACGAGCAGTACTTC. Its translation: CASSRLWSSYEQYF.

The rearrangement uses TRBV6-5 and TRBJ1-2, with 9 bases that match TRBD1. The CDR3 has 16 amino acids. V lost 2 bases and J lost 3; bases outside the gene matches: 7. Germline-derived CDR1 and CDR2 are MNHEY and SVGAGI. CDR3 DNA sequence: TGTGCCAGCAGTTACGGTGGGGGGGACAGGGACTATGGCTACACCTTC. This gives the protein CASSYGGGDRDYGYTF.

The V call is TRBV7-9, the J call TRBJ1-1; a possible D gene is TRBD1 (5 bases). The CDR3 loop spans 12 amino acids. Germline V CDR1 and CDR2: SEHNR, FQNEAQ (reference sequence). Trimming stripped 8 bases from V and 3 bases from J, with 10 bases between. CDR3 protein: CASDGGYTEAFF. The CDR3 DNA is TGTGCCAGCGACGGGGGGTACACTGAAGCTTTCTTT.

CDR3 residues: CASSQDLGRRGNTIYF. CDR3 DNA sequence: TGTGCCAGCAGCCAAGATTTAGGACGGAGGGGAAACACCATATATTTT. The chain employs TRBV4-2 and TRBJ1-3; D call uncertain. The V gene lost 0 bases and the J gene lost 4 bases, with 13 bases spanning the gap. This CDR3 comprises 16 residues. The germline gives CDR1 LGHNA, CDR2 YNFKEQ.

This clone was detected only a few times. Other DNA sequences in the same sample also yield this CDR3. The CDR3 bases are TGTGCCAGCAGTCCCGGACTGAATAATGAAAAACTGTTTTTT. It yields the protein CASSPGLNNEKLFF. This chain connects TRBV6-1 to TRBJ1-4; the D is unclear. V was pared by 5 bases and J by 4 bases, with 11 bases between. The CDR3 is 14 amino acids. The germline gives CDR1 MNHNS, CDR2 SASEGT.